Following are 32 T cell receptor beta chains from one sample sequenced in a study of T cell clonality in common variable immunodeficiency. Profiling relied on immunoSEQ multiplex PCR, and the TCRdb table lists in-frame clones only, not all of them. The sample presents 50,000 to 65,000 clones, none singletons. Specimen: peripheral blood mononuclear cells. These receptors came from a person aged 18 to 75 in good health.

This clone occurred many times. The DNA read from the CDR3 is TGTGCCAGCAGCGTCTGGGGGGGATTTGATGAAAAA. Its protein product is CASSVWGGFDEK. The full CDR3 sequence reads CASSVWGGFDEKLFF. This chain uses TRBV7-9 with TRBJ1-4; D might be TRBD1 (5 bases). The observed sequence ends 3 residues before the CDR3 terminus, with the missing tail filled in from the germline J gene. Trimming cost V 5 bases and J 6 bases, with 16 bases left between them. The germline V gene has CDR1 SEHNR and CDR2 FQNEAQ (reference sequence). This CDR3 is 15 amino acids long.

With regard to this clone: From the germline J gene comes the end of the CDR3, since the read stops 3 residues before it. The chain carries TRBV7-2 and TRBJ2-5; 9 bases align to TRBD1. V dropped 5 bases and J dropped 2; count of bases not matched to a gene: 3. Germline V gene sequence: CDR1 SGHTA, CDR2 FQGNSA. The CDR3 totals 14 residues. The CDR3 loop is CASSRGTGQETQYF. The DNA read from the CDR3 is TGTGCCAGCAGCCGGGGGACAGGGCAAGAGACC. The full variable domain, rest sourced from reference TRBV7-2 and TRBJ2-5, is GAGVSQSPSNKVTEKGKDVELRCDPISGHTALYWYRQSLGQGLEFLIYFQGNSAPDKSGLPSDRFSAERTGGSVSTLTIQRTQQEDSAVYLCASSRGTGQETQYFGPGTRLLVL.

Turning to this clone: The read finishes 3 residues shy of the CDR3 end, and the germline J gene is used to complete it. The gene calls are TRBV6-2 or TRBV6-3 and TRBJ1-2; no clear D gene. The CDR3 contains 11 residues. Per germline, CDR1 MNHEY and CDR2 SVGEGT. Partial CDR3 DNA: TGTGCCAGCAGTAGAGGGCCCGAC. This gives the protein CASSRGPD. The whole CDR3 is CASSRGPDYTF.

This clone was detected many times. The read ends 3 residues early relative to the CDR3; the germline J gene fills the gap. This sequence joins TRBV5-1 and TRBJ2-5; 12 bases are shared with TRBD2. Germline V gene sequence: CDR1 SGHRS, CDR2 YFSETQ. This CDR3 is 17 amino acids long. V lost 0 bases and J lost 5; bases outside the gene matches: 8. CDR3: CASSLVLAGGPGETQYF. The CDR3 DNA, read in part, is TGCGCCAGCAGCTTGGTCCTAGCGGGAGGGCCTGGGGAGACC.

This clone was observed many times. Read coverage stops 3 residues before the CDR3 terminus; the germline J gene supplies the remainder. The chain employs TRBV19 and TRBJ1-3, with D unclear. The CDR3 sequence is 15 residues long. Germline CDR1 is LNHDA and CDR2 is SQIVND (reference sequence). Trimming removed 9 bases at V and 0 bases at J, with 15 bases between. CDR3 DNA (partial): TGTGCCAGCAAAAACTCAGGAACCTCTGGAAACACC. Translation gives CASKNSGTSGNT. The entire CDR3 protein is CASKNSGTSGNTIYF.

This clone has at least ten counts. Read data end 3 residues before the CDR3 end; the end is taken from the germline J gene. V usage is TRBV29-1 and J usage is TRBJ2-4; 7 positions match TRBD1. Trimming cost V 4 bases and J 5 bases; bases outside gene matches: 5. This CDR3 spans 13 amino acids. From germline, CDR1 is SQVTM and CDR2 ANQGSEA. CDR3 DNA (partial): TGCAGCGTTGCGGTTACAGGGGAAAACATT. Translated, it gives CSVAVTGENI. The full-length CDR3 reads as CSVAVTGENIQYF.

At least ten counts were recorded for this clone. The read ends 3 residues before the CDR3 terminus; that terminus is restored from the germline J gene. The J gene is TRBJ1-4, the V gene TRBV20-1; 7 nucleotides agree with TRBD1. V trimming: 5 bases; J trimming: 8 bases; junction bases outside the gene matches: 8. Germline CDR1 and CDR2: DFQATT and SNEGSKA (reference sequence). The CDR3 has 13 amino acids. CDR3 sequence: CSAPTGRGEKLFF. The DNA read from the CDR3 is TGCAGTGCTCCGACAGGGAGGGGAGAAAAA.

Details on this clone: The DNA ends 3 residues before the CDR3 does, and the rest of the CDR3 is filled in from the germline J gene. The chain recombines TRBV5-7 with TRBJ2-7; D call uncertain. TRBV5-7 is designated an ORF whose function remains uncertain. The CDR3 is made up of 12 amino acids. Deletions cut 4 bases from V and 3 bases from J, with 8 bases between. Incomplete CDR3 DNA: TGTGCCAGCAGCATAGGGCTCTACGAG. Translated: CASSIGLYE. The complete CDR3 sequence is CASSIGLYEQYF.

This clone appeared many times. The CDR3 end falls 3 residues outside the read, so it is completed with the germline J gene. This chain uses TRBV30 with TRBJ1-1; D perhaps matches TRBD1 (5 bases). V lost 2 bases to trimming and J lost 0 bases, with 19 bases between them. Looked up from germline, CDR1 is GTSNPN and CDR2 is SVGIG (reference sequence). This CDR3 is 17 amino acids long. The CDR3 reads CAWSMYRRTNLNTEAFF. The CDR3 DNA, read in part, is TGTGCCTGGAGTATGTACAGGCGCACAAATCTGAACACTGAA.

This clone was seen at least ten times. The CDR3 end lies 3 residues beyond the end of the read and is filled in from the germline J gene. The V gene is TRBV7-2, the J gene TRBJ1-1; 8 bases agree with TRBD1. In germline, CDR1 is SGHTA, CDR2 FQGNSA. The CDR3 spans 14 residues. CDR3 DNA (partial): TGTGCCAGCAGCTTAGAAAGGATGAACAGGGGG. It yields the protein CASSLERMNRG. The whole CDR3 protein reads CASSLERMNRGAFF.

This clone was seen at least ten times. The missing CDR3 end, 3 residues past where the read stops, is filled in from the germline J gene. The chain couples TRBV14 to TRBJ1-1; D gene uncertain. The CDR3 length is 13 residues. The V and J ends lost 2 bases and 1 base respectively, with 5 bases between them. CDR1 and CDR2 from the germline V gene are SGHDN and FVKESK. The sequenced part of the CDR3 DNA is TGTGCCAGCAGCCAACTAGCGAACACTGAA. Translated, it gives CASSQLANTE. The whole CDR3 protein is CASSQLANTEAFF. Full variable domain (rest looked up from reference TRBV14 and TRBJ1-1): EAGVTQFPSHSVIEKGQTVTLRCDPISGHDNLYWYRRVMGKEIKFLLHFVKESKQDESGMPNNRFLAERTGGTYSTLKVQPAELEDSGVYFCASSQLANTEAFFGQGTRLTVV.

This clone was detected many times. From the germline J gene comes the end of the CDR3, since the read stops 3 residues before it. This chain uses TRBV2 with TRBJ2-1; 8 bases match TRBD2. Per germline, CDR1 SNHLY and CDR2 FYNNEI. The CDR3 is 15 amino acids. V lost 9 bases to trimming and J lost 3 bases; unmatched junction nucleotides: 10. The DNA read from the CDR3 is TGTGCCAGTTGGGTGGGACTAGGTCTCTACAATGAG. Translated, it gives CASWVGLGLYNE. The entire CDR3 is CASWVGLGLYNEQFF. Filled out from reference TRBV2 and TRBJ2-1, the complete variable domain reads EPEVTQTPSHQVTQMGQEVILRCVPISNHLYFYWYRQILGQKVEFLVSFYNNEISEKSEIFDDQFSVERPDGSNFTLKIRSTKLEDSAMYFCASWVGLGLYNEQFFGPGTRLTVL.

Ten or more counts support this clone. The CDR3 end falls 3 residues outside the read, so it is completed with the germline J gene. The rearrangement joins TRBV20-1 to TRBJ2-5, with D possibly matching TRBD2 (5 bases). The CDR3 spans 13 residues. The V and J ends lost 3 bases and 2 bases respectively, with 10 bases between them. The germline CDR1 and CDR2 sequences are DFQATT and SNEGSKA (reference sequence). The DNA read from the CDR3 is TGCAGTGCTAGCGCGGGCAATCAAGAGACC. Its protein product is CSASAGNQET. The complete CDR3 reads CSASAGNQETQYF.

This clone has a count of ten or more. The CDR3 is CASSFTGNEQYF. The part of the CDR3 DNA that was read is TGTGCCAGCAGCTTTACAGGGAACGAG. The V gene is TRBV7-9, the J gene TRBJ2-7; possible D gene TRBD1, 6 bases. The CDR3 extends 3 residues past the end of the read, so its final part is completed from the germline J gene. Germline CDR1 and CDR2: SEHNR and FQNEAQ (reference sequence). CDR3 length: 12 residues. V was clipped by 3 bases and J by 5 bases, with 8 bases between them.

Details on this clone: The read stops 3 residues short of the end of the CDR3; the missing end is completed from the germline J gene. The chain uses TRBV2 and TRBJ1-2; weak D call: TRBD1 (6 bases). Per the germline V gene, CDR1 is SNHLY and CDR2 is FYNNEI. The CDR3 length is 14 residues. CDR3 sequence: CASGRTGPVKGYTF. CDR3 bases read: TGTGCCAGCGGCAGAACAGGGCCTGTGAAGGGC.

This clone was recorded at least ten times. From the germline J gene comes the end of the CDR3, since the read stops 3 residues before it. The V and J genes are TRBV13 and TRBJ2-3, with 13 bases that match TRBD2. The CDR3 length is 19 residues. V was pared by 7 bases and J by 0 bases, with 13 bases of the junction left unmatched. From germline, CDR1 is PRHDT and CDR2 FYEKMQ (reference sequence). CDR3 sequence: CASIKLGLAGQASTDTQYF. CDR3 DNA (partial): TGTGCCAGCATCAAATTGGGACTAGCGGGGCAGGCTAGCACAGATACG.

This clone has ten or more counts. The CDR3 end falls 3 residues outside the read, so it is completed with the germline J gene. The chain employs TRBV11-2 and TRBJ2-7; 12 bases fit TRBD2. Trimming cost V 2 bases and J 4 bases; bases outside gene matches: 3. Per the germline V gene, CDR1 is SGHAT and CDR2 is FQNNGV. This CDR3 has 15 amino acids. The CDR3 sequence is CASSLQLAGGYEQYF. The sequenced part of the CDR3 DNA is TGTGCCAGCAGCTTACAACTAGCGGGGGGTTACGAG.

This clone was counted ten times or more. Read data end 3 residues before the CDR3 end; the end is taken from the germline J gene. The chain carries TRBV29-1 and TRBJ1-1, with D possibly matching TRBD1 (5 bases). The ends were cut back, 2 bases at V and 3 bases at J, with 7 bases in the middle. CDR1 SQVTM and CDR2 ANQGSEA come from the germline V gene. The CDR3 loop spans 12 amino acids. The sequenced CDR3 bases are TGCAGCGTTGAAAGGGGTGACACTGAA. This encodes CSVERGDTE. The full-length CDR3 reads as CSVERGDTEAFF.

This clone has ten or more counts. The read is 3 residues too short to cover the CDR3 end, so that end is filled in from the germline J gene. The chain uses TRBV7-6 and TRBJ2-2; 10 bases match TRBD2. Trimming cost V 3 bases and J 2 bases; bases outside gene matches: 3. CDR1 is SGHVS and CDR2 is FNYEAQ in the germline V gene. CDR3 size: 16 residues. The part of the CDR3 DNA that was read is TGTGCCAGCAGCTTCTCTAGCGGGAGCAACACCGGGGAG. Amino acid sequence: CASSFSSGSNTGE. From start to end, the CDR3 is CASSFSSGSNTGELFF.

This clone was recorded many times. Here the CDR3 reads CASSEAGFGEYNEQFF. CDR3 bases read: TGTGCCAGCAGTGAAGCGGGATTCGGGGAATACAATGAG. The chain joins TRBV6-1 to TRBJ2-1, with a weak D call TRBD2 (5 bases). The read finishes 3 residues shy of the CDR3 end, and the germline J gene is used to complete it. Germline V CDR1 and CDR2: MNHNS, SASEGT. V was shortened by 0 bases and J by 4 bases, with 13 bases between the two germline ends. This CDR3 is 16 amino acids long.

This clone was observed a few times. Coverage ceases 3 residues before the CDR3 finishes, and the germline J gene fills in the end. V gene TRBV7-9 combines with J gene TRBJ1-2, with D possibly TRBD1 on 5 matching bases. CDR3 length equals 15 residues. In germline, CDR1 is SEHNR, CDR2 FQNEAQ (reference sequence). Incomplete CDR3 DNA: TGTGCCAGCAGCCCGACTAGCGGGAGGGGTAACATC. It encodes CASSPTSGRGNI. The entire CDR3 is CASSPTSGRGNIYTF.

This clone was recorded many times. The read ends 3 residues before the CDR3 terminus; that terminus is restored from the germline J gene. The V call is TRBV20-1, the J call TRBJ2-1; weak D call: TRBD2 (6 bases). CDR1 DFQATT and CDR2 SNEGSKA come from the germline V gene (reference sequence). The CDR3 sequence is 16 residues long. V was clipped by 5 bases and J by 0 bases, with 17 bases between them. CDR3: CSAETLAPSSYNEQFF. The sequenced CDR3 bases are TGCAGTGCTGAGACTCTAGCGCCGAGCTCCTACAATGAG.

Note on this clone: The CDR3 end lies 3 residues beyond the end of the read and is filled in from the germline J gene. The chain employs TRBV7-7 and TRBJ1-2; TRBD1 agrees at 8 bases. CDR1 is SSHAT, CDR2 FNYEAQ, per germline (reference sequence). The length of the CDR3 is 15 residues. The sequenced CDR3 bases are TGTGCCAGCAGCTTAGCTGACAGGGGTTCCTACGAC. Protein: CASSLADRGSYD. The whole CDR3 sequence reads CASSLADRGSYDYTF.

This clone came up many times. The observed sequence ends 3 residues before the CDR3 terminus, with the missing tail filled in from the germline J gene. The V gene is TRBV5-1, the J gene TRBJ2-7; 11 nucleotides line up with TRBD1. Germline CDR1 SGHRS, CDR2 YFSETQ. CDR3 size: 15 residues. V trimming: 2 bases; J trimming: 4 bases; junction bases outside the gene matches: 5. CDR3 protein: CASSFWTGGSYEQYF. Partial CDR3 DNA: TGCGCCAGCAGCTTCTGGACAGGGGGCTCGTACGAG.

Notes on this clone: From the germline J gene comes the end of the CDR3, since the read stops 3 residues before it. The chain links TRBV7-9 to TRBJ2-7; TRBD1 might be the D (5 bases). Germline V gene lookup returns CDR1 SEHNR and CDR2 FQNEAQ (reference sequence). This CDR3 has 12 amino acids. The V and J ends lost 2 bases and 6 bases respectively, with 8 bases between them. CDR3 DNA, as far as it was read: TGTGCCAGCAGCTTAAGTAGGGGCGAG. Amino acids: CASSLSRGE. The CDR3 reads in full as CASSLSRGEQYF.

This clone was seen ten or more times. The observed sequence ends 3 residues before the CDR3 terminus, with the missing tail filled in from the germline J gene. The chain is built from TRBV7-8 and TRBJ2-7; perhaps TRBD1 as D (6 bases). This CDR3 comprises 14 residues. The V end was cut by 1 base, the J end by 5 bases, with 12 bases between. Germline V gene lookup returns CDR1 SGHVS and CDR2 FQNEAQ. CDR3 protein: CASSLGTAPNEQYF. The DNA read from the CDR3 is TGTGCCAGCAGCTTAGGGACAGCTCCTAACGAG. Together with reference TRBV7-8 and TRBJ2-7, the CDR3 gives the full variable domain: GAGVSQSPRYKVAKRGQDVALRCDPISGHVSLFWYQQALGQGPEFLTYFQNEAQLDKSGLPSDRFFAERPEGSVSTLKIQRTQQEDSAVYLCASSLGTAPNEQYFGPGTRLTVT.

This clone turned up a few times. The sequence runs out 3 residues before the end of the CDR3; the remainder is reconstructed from the germline J gene. The gene calls are TRBV19 and TRBJ2-7; 8 bases match TRBD2. This CDR3 comprises 14 residues. Per the germline V gene, CDR1 is LNHDA and CDR2 is SQIVND (reference sequence). V lost 5 bases to trimming and J lost 4 bases; unmatched junction nucleotides: 7. The sequenced CDR3 bases are TGTGCCAGTAGTCCCAGCCAGCGGGAGTACGAG. Protein sequence: CASSPSQREYE. From start to end, the CDR3 is CASSPSQREYEQYF.

This clone has a count of ten or more. The CDR3 goes on 3 residues after the read ends, and that part is filled in from the germline J gene. The chain combines TRBV6-4 with TRBJ2-2; 8 nucleotides line up with TRBD2. CDR1 MRHNA and CDR2 SNTAGT come from the germline V gene. The ends lost 0 bases at V and 5 bases at J; junction bases unmatched: 14. The CDR3 runs to 19 residues. The DNA read from the CDR3 is TGTGCCAGCAGTGACTCTATAATCACGGGGGGGCATGGAACCGGGGAG. Its protein product is CASSDSIITGGHGTGE. The whole CDR3 is CASSDSIITGGHGTGELFF.

The table lists this clone with many counts. The CDR3 end falls 3 residues outside the read, so it is completed with the germline J gene. The chain is built from TRBV18 and TRBJ1-2; no firm D call. Trimming shortened V by 0 bases and J by 0 bases, and 14 bases separated the two germline ends. The CDR3 loop spans 17 amino acids. Germline V gene sequence: CDR1 KGHSH, CDR2 LQKENI. Incomplete CDR3 DNA: TGTGCCAGCTCACCACCGGTGGTGCGGAGAGCTAACTATGGC. Translating gives CASSPPVVRRANYG. The CDR3 reads in full as CASSPPVVRRANYGYTF.

This clone was counted at least ten times. The sequenced fragment ends 3 residues before the CDR3 boundary, so the rest is inferred from the germline J gene. The chain joins TRBV12-3 or TRBV12-4 to TRBJ1-5, with unresolved D. The CDR3 has 13 residues. The V end was cut by 2 bases, the J end by 0 bases, with 2 bases between. The CDR3 spells CASSLYSNQPQHF. CDR3 DNA (partial): TGTGCCAGCAGTTTATATAGCAATCAGCCC.

There are many counts of this clone. The CDR3 end lies 3 residues beyond the end of the read and is filled in from the germline J gene. This sequence joins TRBV7-2 and TRBJ2-7, with TRBD1 as a possible D gene (6 bases). Germline V lookup: CDR1 SGHTA, CDR2 FQGNSA. The CDR3 covers 15 residues. CDR3 bases read: TGTGCGGTGCGACGCAGGGGCCCTAGCTCCTACGAG. Its protein is CAVRRRGPSSYE. The full CDR3 is CAVRRRGPSSYEQYF.

This clone was detected ten times or more. The CDR3 end falls 3 residues outside the read, so it is completed with the germline J gene. The rearrangement uses TRBV7-2 and TRBJ2-7, with 11 bases that match TRBD1. Germline assignment: CDR1 SGHTA and CDR2 FQGNSA. Losses at the gene ends were 4 bases for V and 3 bases for J; bases not matched to a gene: 5. The CDR3 runs 15 residues. The part of the CDR3 DNA that was read is TGTGCCAGCAGCTCGGGGACAGGGGGAAACTACGAG. This gives the protein CASSSGTGGNYE. The CDR3 in its entirety is CASSSGTGGNYEQYF.